The 13 T cell receptor beta chains reported below all come from one sample, sequenced in a study of blood T cells in healthy people across ages. Alongside a J-beta primer mix, a sample-barcoded 5' primer served in a second PCR lasting 7 to 11 cycles. TCRdb passed the 5' RACE reads through MiXCR, listing each CDR3 protein once. The top ten clones hold around 8% of a sample with 1.5 million or so distinct CDR3 sequences, roughly 45% of them seen once. The sample taken for sequencing was blood. These receptors were obtained from a woman aged 18-35 years in good health.

This clonotype has only one observation. The chain is built from TRBV9 and TRBJ2-3, with D perhaps matching TRBD1 (5 bases). CDR3 size: 15 residues. Germline CDR1 reads SGDLS; CDR2 reads YYNGEE. V was shortened by 1 base and J by 1 base, with 10 bases between the two germline ends. In DNA, the CDR3 is TGTGCCAGCAGCGTATTGGAAGGGGGCACAGATACGCAGTATTTT. This gives the protein CASSVLEGGTDTQYF. The full variable domain, completed using reference TRBV9 and TRBJ2-3, is DSGVTQTPKHLITATGQRVTLRCSPRSGDLSVYWYQQSLDQGLQFLIQYYNGEERAKGNILERFSAQQFPDLHSELNLSSLELGDSALYFCASSVLEGGTDTQYFGPGTRLTVL.

The CDR3 loop reads CASKRVLPGEQYF. DNA for the CDR3: TGTGCCAGCAAGCGGGTCCTTCCTGGGGAGCAGTACTTC. The chain couples TRBV27 to TRBJ2-7; weak D call: TRBD2 (6 bases). Germline V lookup: CDR1 MNHEY, CDR2 SMNVEV (reference sequence). The CDR3 covers 13 residues. V gave up 7 bases and J gave up 7 bases, with 17 bases separating them.

This clonotype occurred a few times. This sequence joins TRBV4-2 and TRBJ2-1; weak D call: TRBD2 (5 bases). Between the trimmed V and J ends, which lost 5 bases and 3 bases, there was a span of 11 bases. This CDR3 is 14 amino acids long. Germline CDR1 and CDR2: LGHNA and YNFKEQ. The DNA of the CDR3 is TGTGCCAGCAGCTTTGCGGGCGACTACAATGAGCAGTTCTTC. Its translation: CASSFAGDYNEQFF.

V gene TRBV2 combines with J gene TRBJ2-4, with 10 bases lining up with TRBD1. The CDR3 is made up of 15 amino acids. V lost 5 bases, J lost 3 bases, and 4 bases stayed unmatched. CDR1 SNHLY and CDR2 FYNNEI come from the germline V gene. The CDR3 sequence is CASSRTGGGKNIQYF. In DNA form, the CDR3 reads TGTGCCAGCAGTCGGACAGGGGGAGGCAAAAACATTCAGTACTTC.

J is TRBJ2-3 and V is TRBV9; 9 bases map to TRBD2. The germline V gene has CDR1 SGDLS and CDR2 YYNGEE. The ends lost 0 bases at V and 2 bases at J; junction bases unmatched: 10. The CDR3 totals 18 residues. In nucleotides, the CDR3 is TGTGCCAGCAGCGTAGGGTCCGGCGGGGGGGCCCTCACAGATACGCAGTATTTT. This gives the protein CASSVGSGGGALTDTQYF.

This clonotype was picked up a small number of times. The chain links TRBV28 to TRBJ2-7, with a tentative D call TRBD2 (7 bases). From germline, CDR1 is MDHEN and CDR2 SYDVKM. Deletions cut 6 bases from V and 7 bases from J, with 22 bases between. CDR3 length: 15 amino acids. For the CDR3, the DNA is TGTGCCAGCAGCCCATCTAGCGGCCGGGGGCCGGAGCAGTACTTC. Residues: CASSPSSGRGPEQYF. Drawing the rest from reference TRBV28 and TRBJ2-7, the complete variable domain is DVKVTQSSRYLVKRTGEKVFLECVQDMDHENMFWYRQDPGLGLRLIYFSYDVKMKEKGDIPEGYSVSREKKERFSLILESASTNQTSMYLCASSPSSGRGPEQYFGPGTRLTVT.

This clonotype has only a few counts. The CDR3 nucleotides are TGCGCCAGCATCCGGACTGTCCTAGCGGGGGGTCCCCTCACAGATACGCAGTATTTT. Its translation: CASIRTVLAGGPLTDTQYF. The chain carries TRBV10-2 and TRBJ2-3, with 11 bases aligning to TRBD2. V dropped 7 bases and J dropped 2; count of bases not matched to a gene: 17. Germline CDR1 is WSHSY and CDR2 is SAAADI. This CDR3 has 19 residues.

This clonotype was seen only a few times. The genes are TRBV5-1 and TRBJ2-3, with 10 bases identical to TRBD2. Losses at the gene ends were 0 bases for V and 5 bases for J; bases not matched to a gene: 15. Germline CDR1 SGHRS, CDR2 YFSETQ. There are 19 residues in the CDR3. CDR3 sequence reads: CASSLVGQREGSRRDTQYF. For the CDR3, the DNA is TGCGCCAGCAGCTTGGTAGGCCAGCGGGAGGGTTCTCGTCGAGATACGCAGTATTTT.

The genes are TRBV9 and TRBJ2-2; D remains ambiguous. Germline CDR1 is SGDLS and CDR2 is YYNGEE. V shed 4 bases and J shed 0 bases, with 13 bases lying between them. The CDR3 is 16 residues long. CDR3 region: CASSPTGSTNTGELFF. CDR3 nucleotides: TGTGCCAGCAGCCCAACGGGCAGTACGAACACCGGGGAGCTGTTTTTT. The full variable domain, rest sourced from reference TRBV9 and TRBJ2-2, is DSGVTQTPKHLITATGQRVTLRCSPRSGDLSVYWYQQSLDQGLQFLIQYYNGEERAKGNILERFSAQQFPDLHSELNLSSLELGDSALYFCASSPTGSTNTGELFFGEGSRLTVL.

J is TRBJ1-6 and V is TRBV28, with D uncertain. This CDR3 region has 14 residues. Germline V lookup: CDR1 MDHEN, CDR2 SYDVKM. With 6 bases removed from V and 4 bases from J, the gap between germline ends came to 10 bases. CDR3 residues: CASRSEGYNSPLHF. CDR3 nucleotides: TGTGCCAGCAGATCCGAAGGGTATAATTCACCCCTCCACTTT.

The chain combines TRBV20-1 with TRBJ2-2; 12 nucleotides align to TRBD1. CDR1 and CDR2 from the germline V gene are DFQATT and SNEGSKA (reference sequence). This CDR3 is 15 amino acids long. V dropped 5 bases and J dropped 6; count of bases not matched to a gene: 7. For the CDR3, the DNA is TGCAGTGCTCTCACGGGACAGGGGGCCGCCGGGGAGCTGTTTTTT. Residues: CSALTGQGAAGELFF.

The chain recombines TRBV15 with TRBJ1-1; D uncertain. Germline CDR1 is LNHNV and CDR2 is YYDKDF (reference sequence). The CDR3 runs 15 residues. Trimming took 3 bases from V and 6 from J, leaving 17 bases between them. The CDR3 DNA reads TGTGCCACCAGCAGTTCTCCCGGCCCCGGGGCTGAAGCTTTCTTT. Its translation: CATSSSPGPGAEAFF. The whole variable domain, filled in from reference TRBV15 and TRBJ1-1, reads DAMVIQNPRYQVTQFGKPVTLSCSQTLNHNVMYWYQQKSSQAPKLLFHYYDKDFNNEADTPDNFQSRRPNTSFCFLDIRSPGLGDTAMYLCATSSSPGPGAEAFFGQGTRLTVV.

The V gene is TRBV20-1, the J gene TRBJ1-1; D call uncertain. There are 14 residues in the CDR3. V was pared by 5 bases and J by 0 bases, with 13 bases between. Germline assignment: CDR1 DFQATT and CDR2 SNEGSKA (reference sequence). The CDR3 loop reads CSAPESGMNTEAFF. The CDR3, as DNA: TGCAGTGCTCCCGAATCGGGCATGAACACTGAAGCTTTCTTT.